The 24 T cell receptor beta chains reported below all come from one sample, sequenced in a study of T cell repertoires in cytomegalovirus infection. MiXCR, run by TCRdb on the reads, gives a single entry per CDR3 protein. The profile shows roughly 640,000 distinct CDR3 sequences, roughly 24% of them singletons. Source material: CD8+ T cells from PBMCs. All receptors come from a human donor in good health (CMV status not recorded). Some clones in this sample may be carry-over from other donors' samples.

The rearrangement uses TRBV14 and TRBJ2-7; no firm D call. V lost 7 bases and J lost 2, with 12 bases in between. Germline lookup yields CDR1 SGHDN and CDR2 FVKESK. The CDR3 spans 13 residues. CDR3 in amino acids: CASKARTTYEQYF. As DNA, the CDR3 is TGTGCCAGCAAAGCCAGGACGACCTACGAGCAGTACTTC. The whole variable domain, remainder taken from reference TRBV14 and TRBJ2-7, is EAGVTQFPSHSVIEKGQTVTLRCDPISGHDNLYWYRRVMGKEIKFLLHFVKESKQDESGMPNNRFLAERTGGTYSTLKVQPAELEDSGVYFCASKARTTYEQYFGPGTRLTVT.

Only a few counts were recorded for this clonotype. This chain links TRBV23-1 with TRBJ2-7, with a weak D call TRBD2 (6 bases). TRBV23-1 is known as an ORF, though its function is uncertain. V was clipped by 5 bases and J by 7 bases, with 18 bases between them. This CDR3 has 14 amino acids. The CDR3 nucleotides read TGCGCCAGCAGTTCCCGGGACTTCGATGATGAGCAGTACTTC. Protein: CASSSRDFDDEQYF.

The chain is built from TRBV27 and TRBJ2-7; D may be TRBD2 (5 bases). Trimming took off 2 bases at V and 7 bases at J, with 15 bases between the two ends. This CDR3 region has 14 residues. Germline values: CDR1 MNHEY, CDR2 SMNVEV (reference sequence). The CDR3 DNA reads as TGTGCCAGCAGTTTAGGGTTGCCGGGCGGGGAGCAGTACGTC. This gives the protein CASSLGLPGGEQYV.

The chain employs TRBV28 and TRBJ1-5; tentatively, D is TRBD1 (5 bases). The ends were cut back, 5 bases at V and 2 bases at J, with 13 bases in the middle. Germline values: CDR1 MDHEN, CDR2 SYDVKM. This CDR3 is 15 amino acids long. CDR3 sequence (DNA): TGTGCCAGCAGTGTGGGGACCGTTGGCAATCAGCCCCAGCATTTT. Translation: CASSVGTVGNQPQHF.

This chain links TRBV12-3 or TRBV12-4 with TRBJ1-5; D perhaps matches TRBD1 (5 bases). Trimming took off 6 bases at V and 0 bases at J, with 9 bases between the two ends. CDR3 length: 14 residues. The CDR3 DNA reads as TGTGCCAGCAGGAACAGGAATAGCAATCAGCCCCAGCATTTT. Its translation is CASRNRNSNQPQHF.

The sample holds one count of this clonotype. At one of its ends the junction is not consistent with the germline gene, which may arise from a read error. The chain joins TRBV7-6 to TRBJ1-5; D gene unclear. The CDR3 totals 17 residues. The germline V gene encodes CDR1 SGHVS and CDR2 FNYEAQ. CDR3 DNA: TGTACCAGCAGCTTCGGCCCGGGGAAGGACCCAGATCAGCCCCAGCATTTT. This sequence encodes CTSSFGPGKDPDQPQHF.

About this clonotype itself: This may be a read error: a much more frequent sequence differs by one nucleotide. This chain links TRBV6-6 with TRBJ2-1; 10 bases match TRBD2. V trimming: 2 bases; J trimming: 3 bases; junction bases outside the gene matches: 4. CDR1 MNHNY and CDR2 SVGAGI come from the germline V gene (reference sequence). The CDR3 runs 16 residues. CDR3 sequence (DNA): TGTGCCAGCAGTTACAACAGCGGGGGGGACTACAATGAGCAGTTCTTC. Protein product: CASSYNSGGDYNEQFF.

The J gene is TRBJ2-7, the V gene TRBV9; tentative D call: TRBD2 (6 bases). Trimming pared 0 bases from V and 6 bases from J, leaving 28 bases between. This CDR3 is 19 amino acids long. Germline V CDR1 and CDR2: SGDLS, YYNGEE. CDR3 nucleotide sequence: TGTGCCAGCAGCGTAGCTATAGCGGTACGAAAGTTCCCCCTCCTCGAGCAGTACGTC. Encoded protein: CASSVAIAVRKFPLLEQYV.

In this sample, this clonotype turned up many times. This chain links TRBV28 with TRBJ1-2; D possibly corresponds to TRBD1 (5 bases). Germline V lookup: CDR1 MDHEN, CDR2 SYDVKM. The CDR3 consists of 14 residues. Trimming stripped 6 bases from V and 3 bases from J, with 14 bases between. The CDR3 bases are TGTGCCAGCAGCCCGGAAAGGGGATACTATGGCTACACCTTC. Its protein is CASSPERGYYGYTF.

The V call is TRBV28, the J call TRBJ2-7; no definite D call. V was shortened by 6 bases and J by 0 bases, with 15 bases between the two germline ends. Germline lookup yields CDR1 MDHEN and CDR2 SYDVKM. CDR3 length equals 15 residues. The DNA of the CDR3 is TGTGCCAGCAGACCAACCCAGGTATACTCCTACGAGCAGTACGTC. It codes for CASRPTQVYSYEQYV.

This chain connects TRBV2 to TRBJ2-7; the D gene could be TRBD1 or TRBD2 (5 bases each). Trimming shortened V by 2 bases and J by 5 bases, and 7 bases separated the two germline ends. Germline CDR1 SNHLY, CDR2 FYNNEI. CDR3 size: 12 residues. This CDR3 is CASSEMGDEQYF. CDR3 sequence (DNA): TGTGCCAGCAGTGAAATGGGGGACGAGCAGTACTTC.

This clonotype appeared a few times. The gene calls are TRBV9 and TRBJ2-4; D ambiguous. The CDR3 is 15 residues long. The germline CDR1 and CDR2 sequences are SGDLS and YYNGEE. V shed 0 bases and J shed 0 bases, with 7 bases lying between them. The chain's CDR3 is CASSVEGRAKNIQYF. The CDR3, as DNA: TGTGCCAGCAGCGTAGAGGGTCGAGCCAAAAACATTCAGTACTTC.

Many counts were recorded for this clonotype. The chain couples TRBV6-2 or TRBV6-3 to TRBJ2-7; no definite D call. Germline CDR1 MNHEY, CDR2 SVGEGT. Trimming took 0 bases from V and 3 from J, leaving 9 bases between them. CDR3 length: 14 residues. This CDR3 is CASSYSSQSYEQYF. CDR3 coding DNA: TGTGCCAGCAGTTACTCGAGCCAGAGCTACGAGCAGTACTTC.

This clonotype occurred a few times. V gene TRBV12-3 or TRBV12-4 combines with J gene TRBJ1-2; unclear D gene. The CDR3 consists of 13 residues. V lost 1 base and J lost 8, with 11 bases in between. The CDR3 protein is CASSLGTARGYTF. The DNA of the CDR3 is TGTGCCAGCAGTTTAGGAACAGCAAGGGGCTACACCTTC.

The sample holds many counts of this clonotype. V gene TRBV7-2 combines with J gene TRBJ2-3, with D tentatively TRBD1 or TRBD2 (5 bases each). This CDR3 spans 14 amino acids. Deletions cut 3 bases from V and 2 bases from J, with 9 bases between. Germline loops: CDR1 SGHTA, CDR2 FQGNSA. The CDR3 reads CASSLGVLTDTQYF. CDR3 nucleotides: TGTGCCAGCAGCTTGGGGGTACTCACAGATACGCAGTATTTT.

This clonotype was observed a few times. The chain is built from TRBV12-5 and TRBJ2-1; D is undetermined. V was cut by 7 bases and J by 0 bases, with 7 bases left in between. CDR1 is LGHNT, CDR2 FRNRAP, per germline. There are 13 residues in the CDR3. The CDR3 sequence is CASAKNSYNEQFF. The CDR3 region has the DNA TGTGCTAGTGCCAAAAACTCCTACAATGAGCAGTTCTTC.

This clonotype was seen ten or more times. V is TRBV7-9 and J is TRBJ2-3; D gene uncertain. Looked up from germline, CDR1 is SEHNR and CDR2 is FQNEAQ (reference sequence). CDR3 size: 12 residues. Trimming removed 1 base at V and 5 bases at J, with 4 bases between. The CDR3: CASSLEIDTQYF. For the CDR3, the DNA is TGTGCCAGCAGCTTAGAAATAGATACGCAGTATTTT.

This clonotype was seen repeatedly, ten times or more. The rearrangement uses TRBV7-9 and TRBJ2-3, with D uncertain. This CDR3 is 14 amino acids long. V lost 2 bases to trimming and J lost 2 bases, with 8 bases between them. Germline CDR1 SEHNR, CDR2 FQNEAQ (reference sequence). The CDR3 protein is CASSLWSNTDTQYF. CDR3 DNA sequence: TGTGCCAGCAGCTTATGGTCGAACACAGATACGCAGTATTTT.

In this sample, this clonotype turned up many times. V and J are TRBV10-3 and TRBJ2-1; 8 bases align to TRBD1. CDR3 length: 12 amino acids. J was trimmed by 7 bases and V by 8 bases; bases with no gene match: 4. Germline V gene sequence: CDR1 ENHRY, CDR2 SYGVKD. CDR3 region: CAILTGGNEQFF. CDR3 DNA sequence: TGTGCCATCCTCACAGGGGGAAATGAGCAGTTCTTC.

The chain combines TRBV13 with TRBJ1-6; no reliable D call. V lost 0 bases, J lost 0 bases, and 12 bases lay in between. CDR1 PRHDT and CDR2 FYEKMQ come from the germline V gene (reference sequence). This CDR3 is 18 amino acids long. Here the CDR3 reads CASSLGVGWNSYNSPLHF. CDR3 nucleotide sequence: TGTGCCAGCAGCTTAGGAGTCGGATGGAACTCCTATAATTCACCCCTCCACTTT.

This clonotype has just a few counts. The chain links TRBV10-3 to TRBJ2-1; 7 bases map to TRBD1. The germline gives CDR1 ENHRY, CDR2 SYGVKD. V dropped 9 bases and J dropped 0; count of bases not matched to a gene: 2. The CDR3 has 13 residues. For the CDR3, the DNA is TGTGCCATGAGGGACAGCTCCTACAATGAGCAGTTCTTC. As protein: CAMRDSSYNEQFF.

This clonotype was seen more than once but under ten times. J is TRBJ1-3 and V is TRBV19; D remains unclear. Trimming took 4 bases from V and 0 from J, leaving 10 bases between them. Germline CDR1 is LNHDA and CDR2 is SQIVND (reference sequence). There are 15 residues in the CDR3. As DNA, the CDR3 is TGTGCCAGTAGTACCACCCTCTTCTCTGGAAACACCATATATTTT. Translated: CASSTTLFSGNTIYF.

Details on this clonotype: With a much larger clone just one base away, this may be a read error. CDR3 nucleotides: TGTGCCGGCAGGCACGATTTCAATGAGCAGTTCTTC. Its translation is CAGRHDFNEQFF. This chain joins TRBV7-9 and TRBJ2-1; D remains unclear. The CDR3 sequence is 12 residues long. Germline V lookup: CDR1 SEHNR, CDR2 FQNEAQ (reference sequence).

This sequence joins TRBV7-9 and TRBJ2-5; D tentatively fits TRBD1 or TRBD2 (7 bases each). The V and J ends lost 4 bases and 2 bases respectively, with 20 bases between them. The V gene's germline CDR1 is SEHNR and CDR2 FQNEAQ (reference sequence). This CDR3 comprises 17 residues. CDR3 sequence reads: CASSYRRAGQWQETQYF. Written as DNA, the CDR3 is TGTGCCAGCAGCTATAGGAGAGCGGGACAGTGGCAAGAGACCCAGTACTTC.